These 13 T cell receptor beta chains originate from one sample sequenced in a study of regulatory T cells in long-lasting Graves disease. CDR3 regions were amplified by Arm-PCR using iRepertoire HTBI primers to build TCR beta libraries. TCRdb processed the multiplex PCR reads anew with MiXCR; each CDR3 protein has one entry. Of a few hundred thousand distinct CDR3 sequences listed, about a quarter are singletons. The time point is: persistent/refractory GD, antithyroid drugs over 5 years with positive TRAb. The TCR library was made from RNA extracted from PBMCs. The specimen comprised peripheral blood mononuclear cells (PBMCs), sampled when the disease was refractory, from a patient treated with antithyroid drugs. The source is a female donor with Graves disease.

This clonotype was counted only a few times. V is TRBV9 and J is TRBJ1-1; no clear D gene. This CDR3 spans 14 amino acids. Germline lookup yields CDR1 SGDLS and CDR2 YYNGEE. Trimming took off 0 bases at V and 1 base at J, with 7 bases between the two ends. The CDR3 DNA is TGTGCCAGCAGCGTAGTTGCCTCGAACACTGAAGCTTTCTTT. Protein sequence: CASSVVASNTEAFF.

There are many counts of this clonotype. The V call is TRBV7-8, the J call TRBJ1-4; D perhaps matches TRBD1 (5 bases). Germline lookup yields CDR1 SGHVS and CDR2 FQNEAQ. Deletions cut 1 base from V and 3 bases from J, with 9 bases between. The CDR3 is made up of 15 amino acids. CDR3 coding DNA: TGTGCCAGCAGCTTAGATGGGGGAGCTAATGAAAAACTGTTTTTT. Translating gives CASSLDGGANEKLFF.

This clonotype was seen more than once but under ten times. CDR3 nucleotides: TGTGCCAGCAGCCAAGATCCCCGAGGGGCATGGACCGGGGAGCTGTTTTTT. It yields the protein CASSQDPRGAWTGELFF. The rearrangement links TRBV3-1 to TRBJ2-2; D is possibly TRBD1 or TRBD2 (5 bases each). V gave up 0 bases and J gave up 5 bases, with 16 bases separating them. Per the germline V gene, CDR1 is LGHDT and CDR2 is YNNKEL (reference sequence). CDR3 size: 17 residues.

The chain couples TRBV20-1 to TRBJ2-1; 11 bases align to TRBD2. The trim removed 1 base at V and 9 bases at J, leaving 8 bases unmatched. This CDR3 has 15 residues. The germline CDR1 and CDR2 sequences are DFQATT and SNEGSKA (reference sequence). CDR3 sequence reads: CSARAVAGGLGEQFF. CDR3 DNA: TGCAGTGCTAGAGCGGTAGCGGGAGGGCTTGGTGAGCAGTTCTTC.

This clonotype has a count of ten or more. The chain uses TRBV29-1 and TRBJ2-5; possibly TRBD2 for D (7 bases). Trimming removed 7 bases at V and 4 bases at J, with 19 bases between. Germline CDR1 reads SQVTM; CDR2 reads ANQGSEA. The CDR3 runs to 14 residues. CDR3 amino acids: CSAKTPRGGETQYF. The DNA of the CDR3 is TGCAGCGCAAAAACCCCGAGGGGGGGAGAGACCCAGTACTTC. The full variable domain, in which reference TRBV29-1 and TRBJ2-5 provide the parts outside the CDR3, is SAVISQKPSRDICQRGTSLTIQCQVDSQVTMMFWYRQQPGQSLTLIATANQGSEATYESGFVIDKFPISRPNLTFSTLTVSNMSPEDSSIYLCSAKTPRGGETQYFGPGTRLLVL.

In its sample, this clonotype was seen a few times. The CDR3 protein is CASSVSGVVYEQYF. CDR3 bases: TGTGCCAGCAGCGTCTCAGGGGTGGTCTACGAGCAGTACTTC. This chain links TRBV9 with TRBJ2-7; perhaps TRBD1 as D (6 bases). The germline V and J ends were trimmed by 2 bases and 3 bases, with 12 bases remaining between them. Per the germline V gene, CDR1 is SGDLS and CDR2 is YYNGEE. CDR3 length: 14 residues.

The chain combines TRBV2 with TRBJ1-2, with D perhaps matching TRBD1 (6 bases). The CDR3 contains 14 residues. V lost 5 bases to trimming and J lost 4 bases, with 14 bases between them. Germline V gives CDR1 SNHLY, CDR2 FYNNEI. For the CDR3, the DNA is TGTGCCAGCAGTTTATCCCGGGACACCTATGGCTACACCTTC. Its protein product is CASSLSRDTYGYTF.

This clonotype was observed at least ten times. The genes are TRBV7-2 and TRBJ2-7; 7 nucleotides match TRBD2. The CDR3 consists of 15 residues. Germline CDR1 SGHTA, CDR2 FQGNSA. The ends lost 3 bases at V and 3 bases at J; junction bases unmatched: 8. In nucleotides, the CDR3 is TGTGCCAGCAGCTTGTCGGGAGGCCATATCTACGAGCAGTACTTC. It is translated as CASSLSGGHIYEQYF.

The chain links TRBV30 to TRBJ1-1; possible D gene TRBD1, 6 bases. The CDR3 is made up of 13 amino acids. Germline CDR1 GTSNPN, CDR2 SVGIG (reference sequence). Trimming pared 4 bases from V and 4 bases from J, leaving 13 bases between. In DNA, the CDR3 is TGTGCCTGGACGGGGGCTGGGACCACTGAAGCTTTCTTT. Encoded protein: CAWTGAGTTEAFF.

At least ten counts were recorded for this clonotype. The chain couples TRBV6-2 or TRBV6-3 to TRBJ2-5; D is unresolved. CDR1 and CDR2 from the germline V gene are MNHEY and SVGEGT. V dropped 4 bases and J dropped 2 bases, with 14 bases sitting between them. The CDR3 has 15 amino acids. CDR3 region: CASSLYRGRQETQYF. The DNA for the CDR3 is TGTGCCAGCAGTTTGTATCGAGGCAGACAAGAGACCCAGTACTTC.

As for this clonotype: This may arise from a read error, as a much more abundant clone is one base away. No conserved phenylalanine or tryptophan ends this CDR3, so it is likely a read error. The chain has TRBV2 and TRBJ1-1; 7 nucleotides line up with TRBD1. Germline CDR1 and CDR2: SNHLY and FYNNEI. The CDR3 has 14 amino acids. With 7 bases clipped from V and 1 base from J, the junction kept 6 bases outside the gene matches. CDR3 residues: CASTSGTENTEAFS. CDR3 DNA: TGTGCCAGCACCTCGGGGACAGAGAACACTGAAGCTTTCTCT.

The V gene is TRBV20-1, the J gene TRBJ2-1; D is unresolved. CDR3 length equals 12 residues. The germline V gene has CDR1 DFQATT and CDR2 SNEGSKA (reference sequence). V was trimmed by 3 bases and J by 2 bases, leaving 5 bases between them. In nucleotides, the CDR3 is TGCAGTGCTAGCGTTCCCTACAATGAGCAGTTCTTC. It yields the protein CSASVPYNEQFF.

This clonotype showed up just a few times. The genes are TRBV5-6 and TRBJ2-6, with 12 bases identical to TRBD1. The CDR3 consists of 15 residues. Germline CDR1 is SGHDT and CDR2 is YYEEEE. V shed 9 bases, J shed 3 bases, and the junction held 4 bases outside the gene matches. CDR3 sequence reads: CATGQGADGANVLTF. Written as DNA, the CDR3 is TGTGCCACGGGACAGGGGGCAGATGGGGCCAACGTCCTGACTTTC.